This TCR beta chain was profiled in a study of OX40 agonist ivuxolimab in advanced cancers. The method was immunoSEQ multiplex PCR; TCRdb's version includes in-frame clones alone and lacks a portion of them. The sample consists of tens of thousands of clones, approximately 90% of them appearing once. The length of the CDR3 is 15 residues. Between the trimmed V and J ends, which lost 0 bases and 0 bases, there was a span of 8 bases. Germline assignment: CDR1 GTSNPN and CDR2 SVGIG (reference sequence). With regard to this clone: The sample holds other DNA sequences that translate to the same CDR3.

The sequence came from an adult with an advanced solid tumor such as melanoma, head and neck, liver or kidney cancer. The genes are TRBV30 and TRBJ1-4; D is unresolved. The sample was CD4+ or CD8+ T cells sorted from blood, taken in a trial of the OX40 agonist ivuxolimab. Here the CDR3 DNA reads TGTGCCTGGAGTGTACGGAGTGCAACTAATGAAAAACTGTTTTTT. It codes for CAWSVRSATNEKLFF.